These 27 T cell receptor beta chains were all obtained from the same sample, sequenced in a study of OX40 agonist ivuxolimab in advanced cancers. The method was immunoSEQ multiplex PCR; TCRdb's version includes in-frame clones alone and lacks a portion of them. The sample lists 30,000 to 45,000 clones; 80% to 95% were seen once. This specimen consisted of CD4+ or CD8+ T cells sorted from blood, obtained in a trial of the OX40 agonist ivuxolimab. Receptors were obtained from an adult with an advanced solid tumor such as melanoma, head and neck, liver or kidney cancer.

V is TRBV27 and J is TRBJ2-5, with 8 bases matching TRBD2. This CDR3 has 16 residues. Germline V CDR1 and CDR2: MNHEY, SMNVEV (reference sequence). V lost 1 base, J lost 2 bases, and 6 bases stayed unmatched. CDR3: CASSLWSGSSQETQYF. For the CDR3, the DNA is TGTGCCAGCAGTTTATGGAGCGGGAGTAGTCAAGAGACCCAGTACTTC.

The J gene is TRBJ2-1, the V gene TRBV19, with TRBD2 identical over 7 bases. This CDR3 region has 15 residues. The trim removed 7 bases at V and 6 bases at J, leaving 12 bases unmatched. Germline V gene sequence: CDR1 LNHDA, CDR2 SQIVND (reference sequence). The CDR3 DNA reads TGTGCCAGTACCCCCGCGGGCGGGAGTAGCAATGAGCAGTTCTTC. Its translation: CASTPAGGSSNEQFF. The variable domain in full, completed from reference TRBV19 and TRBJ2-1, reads DGGITQSPKYLFRKEGQNVTLSCEQNLNHDAMYWYRQDPGQGLRLIYYSQIVNDFQKGDIAEGYSVSREKKESFPLTVTSAQKNPTAFYLCASTPAGGSSNEQFFGPGTRLTVL.

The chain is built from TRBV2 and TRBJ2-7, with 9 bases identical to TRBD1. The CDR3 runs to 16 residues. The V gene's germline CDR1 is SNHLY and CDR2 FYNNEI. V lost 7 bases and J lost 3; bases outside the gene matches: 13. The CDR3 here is CASNVNRGPSGYEQYF. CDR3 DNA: TGTGCCAGCAATGTCAACAGGGGGCCATCAGGCTACGAGCAGTACTTC.

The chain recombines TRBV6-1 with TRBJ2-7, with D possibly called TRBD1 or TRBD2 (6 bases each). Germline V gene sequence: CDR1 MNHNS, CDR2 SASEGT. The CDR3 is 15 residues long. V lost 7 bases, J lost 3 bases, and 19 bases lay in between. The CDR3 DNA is TGTGCCAGCACCGAAGAGGGGGGAGAGCTCTACGAGCAGTACTTC. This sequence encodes CASTEEGGELYEQYF.

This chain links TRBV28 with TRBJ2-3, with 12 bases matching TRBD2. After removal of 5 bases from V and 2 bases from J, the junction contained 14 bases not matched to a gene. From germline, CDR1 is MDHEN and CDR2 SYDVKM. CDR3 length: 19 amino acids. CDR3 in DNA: TGTGCCAGCAGTCTGGGGGGTACTAGCGGGAGGTCTTTCACAGATACGCAGTATTTT. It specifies CASSLGGTSGRSFTDTQYF.

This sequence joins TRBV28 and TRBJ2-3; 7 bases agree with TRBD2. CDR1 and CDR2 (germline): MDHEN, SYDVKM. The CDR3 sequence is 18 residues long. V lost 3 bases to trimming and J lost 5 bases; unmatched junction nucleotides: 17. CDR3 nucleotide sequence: TGTGCCAGCAGTTTCCCTTCCCCAGCGGGATCTCGGGGAGATACGCAGTATTTT. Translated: CASSFPSPAGSRGDTQYF. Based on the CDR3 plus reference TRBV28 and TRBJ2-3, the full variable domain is DVKVTQSSRYLVKRTGEKVFLECVQDMDHENMFWYRQDPGLGLRLIYFSYDVKMKEKGDIPEGYSVSREKKERFSLILESASTNQTSMYLCASSFPSPAGSRGDTQYFGPGTRLTVL.

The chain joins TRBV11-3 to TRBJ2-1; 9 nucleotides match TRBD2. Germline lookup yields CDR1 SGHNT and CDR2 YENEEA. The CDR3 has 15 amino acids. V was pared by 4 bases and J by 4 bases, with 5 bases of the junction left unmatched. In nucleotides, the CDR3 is TGTGCCAGCAGCTACGGACTAGCGATGTACAATGAGCAGTTCTTC. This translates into CASSYGLAMYNEQFF. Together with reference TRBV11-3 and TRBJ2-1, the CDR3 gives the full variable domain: EAGVVQSPRYKIIEKKQPVAFWCNPISGHNTLYWYLQNLGQGPELLIRYENEEAVDDSQLPKDRFSAERLKGVDSTLKIQPAELGDSAVYLCASSYGLAMYNEQFFGPGTRLTVL.

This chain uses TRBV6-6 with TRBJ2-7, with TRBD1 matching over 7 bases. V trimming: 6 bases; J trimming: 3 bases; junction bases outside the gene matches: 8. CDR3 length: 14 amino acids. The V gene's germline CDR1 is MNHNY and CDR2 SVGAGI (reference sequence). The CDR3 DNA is TGTGCCAGCAGCCCACAGGGGAAGAGCTACGAGCAGTACTTC. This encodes CASSPQGKSYEQYF.

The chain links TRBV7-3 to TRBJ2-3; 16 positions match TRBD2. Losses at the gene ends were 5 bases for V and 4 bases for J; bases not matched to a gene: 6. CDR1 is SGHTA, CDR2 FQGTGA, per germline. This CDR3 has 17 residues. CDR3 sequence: CASSPGLAGGRADTQYF. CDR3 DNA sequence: TGTGCCAGCAGCCCGGGACTAGCGGGAGGGAGGGCAGATACGCAGTATTTT.

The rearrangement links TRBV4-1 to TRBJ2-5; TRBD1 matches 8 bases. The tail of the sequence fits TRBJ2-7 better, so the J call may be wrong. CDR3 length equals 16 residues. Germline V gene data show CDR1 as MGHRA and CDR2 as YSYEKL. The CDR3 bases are TGCGCCAGCAGCCAAGATGGGTCAGGGGGCCTGTACGAGCAGTACTTC. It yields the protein CASSQDGSGGLYEQYF.

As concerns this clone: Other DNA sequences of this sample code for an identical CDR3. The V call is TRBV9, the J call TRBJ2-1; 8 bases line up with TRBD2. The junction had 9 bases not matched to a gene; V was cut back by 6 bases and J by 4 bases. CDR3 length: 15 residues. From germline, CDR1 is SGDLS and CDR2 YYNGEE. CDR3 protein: CASTRGSGIYNEQFF. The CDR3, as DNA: TGTGCCAGCACCCGGGGTAGCGGGATTTACAATGAGCAGTTCTTC.

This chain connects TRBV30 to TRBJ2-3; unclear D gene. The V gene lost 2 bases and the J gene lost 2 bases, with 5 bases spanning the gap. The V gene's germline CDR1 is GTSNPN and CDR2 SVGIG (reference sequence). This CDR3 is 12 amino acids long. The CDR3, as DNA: TGTGCCTGGAGTACCCACACAGATACGCAGTATTTT. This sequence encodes CAWSTHTDTQYF.

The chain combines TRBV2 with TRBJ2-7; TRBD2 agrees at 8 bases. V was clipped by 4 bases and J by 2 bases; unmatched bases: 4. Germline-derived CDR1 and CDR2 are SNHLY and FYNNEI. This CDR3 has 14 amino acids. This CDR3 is CASSVPGGPYEQYF. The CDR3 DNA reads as TGTGCCAGCAGTGTTCCGGGAGGGCCCTACGAGCAGTACTTC.

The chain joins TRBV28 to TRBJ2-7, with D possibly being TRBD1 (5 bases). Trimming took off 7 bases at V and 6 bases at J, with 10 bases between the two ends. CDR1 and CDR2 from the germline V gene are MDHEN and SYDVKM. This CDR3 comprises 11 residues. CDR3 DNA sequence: TGTGCCAGCACTGATCAGGGCGAGCAGTACTTC. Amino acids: CASTDQGEQYF.

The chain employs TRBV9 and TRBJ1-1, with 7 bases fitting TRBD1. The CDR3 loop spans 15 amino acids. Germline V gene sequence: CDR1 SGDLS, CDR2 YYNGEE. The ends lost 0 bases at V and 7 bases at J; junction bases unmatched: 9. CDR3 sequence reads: CASSVVGGGEGEAFF. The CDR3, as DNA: TGTGCCAGCAGCGTAGTCGGAGGGGGCGAGGGTGAAGCTTTCTTT. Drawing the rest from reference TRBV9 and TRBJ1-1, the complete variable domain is DSGVTQTPKHLITATGQRVTLRCSPRSGDLSVYWYQQSLDQGLQFLIQYYNGEERAKGNILERFSAQQFPDLHSELNLSSLELGDSALYFCASSVVGGGEGEAFFGQGTRLTVV.

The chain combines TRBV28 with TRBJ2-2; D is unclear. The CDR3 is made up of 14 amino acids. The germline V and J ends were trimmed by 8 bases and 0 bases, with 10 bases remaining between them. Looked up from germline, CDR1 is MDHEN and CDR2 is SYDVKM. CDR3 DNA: TGTGCCAGCGGTCAAGGGACGAACACCGGGGAGCTGTTTTTT. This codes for CASGQGTNTGELFF.

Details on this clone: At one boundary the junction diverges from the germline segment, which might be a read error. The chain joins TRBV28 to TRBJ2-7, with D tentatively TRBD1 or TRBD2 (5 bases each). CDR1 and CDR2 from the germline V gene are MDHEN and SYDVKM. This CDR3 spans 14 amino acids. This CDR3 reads CASSIIGVVGSPNF. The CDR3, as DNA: TGTGCCAGCAGCATTATAGGGGTCGTAGGGAGCCCGAACTTC.

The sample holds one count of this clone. CDR3 bases: TGTGCCAGCAGCGACCCGGGACAGCGCTATGGCTACACCTTC. Its translation is CASSDPGQRYGYTF. The J gene is TRBJ1-2, the V gene TRBV2, with 7 bases that match TRBD1. The CDR3 contains 14 residues. CDR1 is SNHLY, CDR2 FYNNEI, per germline. Germline trimming cut 6 bases from V and 4 bases from J; bases unmatched to any gene: 8.

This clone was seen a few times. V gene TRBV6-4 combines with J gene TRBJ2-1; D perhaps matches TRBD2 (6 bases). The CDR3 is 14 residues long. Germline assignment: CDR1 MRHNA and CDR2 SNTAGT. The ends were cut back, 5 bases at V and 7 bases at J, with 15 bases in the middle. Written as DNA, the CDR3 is TGTGCCAGCAGTCCTAGCGATGAGGGTAATGAGCAGTTCTTC. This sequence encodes CASSPSDEGNEQFF.

CDR3 amino acids: CASSQVGAGSYEQYF. CDR3 DNA: TGCGCCAGCAGCCAAGTCGGGGCCGGGTCCTACGAGCAGTACTTC. The chain employs TRBV4-1 and TRBJ2-7; D may match TRBD1 or TRBD2 (5 bases each). The germline CDR1 and CDR2 sequences are MGHRA and YSYEKL. The V gene lost 1 base and the J gene lost 1 base, with 11 bases spanning the gap. The CDR3 is 15 residues long.

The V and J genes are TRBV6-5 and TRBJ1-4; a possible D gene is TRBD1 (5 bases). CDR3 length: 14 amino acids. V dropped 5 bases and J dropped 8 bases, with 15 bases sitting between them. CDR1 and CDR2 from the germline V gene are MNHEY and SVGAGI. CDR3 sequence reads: CASSSLGAGEKLFF. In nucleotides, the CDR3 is TGTGCCAGCAGTAGTCTTGGGGCTGGAGAAAAACTGTTTTTT.

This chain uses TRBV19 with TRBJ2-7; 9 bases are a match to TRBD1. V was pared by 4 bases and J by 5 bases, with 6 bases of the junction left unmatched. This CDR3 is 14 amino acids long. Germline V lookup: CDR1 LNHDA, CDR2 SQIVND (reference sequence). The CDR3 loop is CASSTTGGANEQYF. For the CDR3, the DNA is TGTGCCAGTAGTACGACAGGGGGTGCAAACGAGCAGTACTTC. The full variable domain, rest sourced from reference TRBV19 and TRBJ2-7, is DGGITQSPKYLFRKEGQNVTLSCEQNLNHDAMYWYRQDPGQGLRLIYYSQIVNDFQKGDIAEGYSVSREKKESFPLTVTSAQKNPTAFYLCASSTTGGANEQYFGPGTRLTVT.

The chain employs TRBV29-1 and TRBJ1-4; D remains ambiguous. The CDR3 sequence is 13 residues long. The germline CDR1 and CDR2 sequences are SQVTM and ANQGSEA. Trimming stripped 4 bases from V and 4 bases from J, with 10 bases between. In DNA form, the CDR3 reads TGCAGCGTTGTCGACACGGGTAATGAAAAACTGTTTTTT. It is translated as CSVVDTGNEKLFF.

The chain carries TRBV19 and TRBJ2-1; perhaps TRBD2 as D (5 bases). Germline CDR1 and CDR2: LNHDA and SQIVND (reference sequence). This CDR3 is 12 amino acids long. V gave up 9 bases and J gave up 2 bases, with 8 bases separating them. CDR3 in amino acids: CASGVTYNEQFF. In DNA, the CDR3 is TGTGCCAGCGGGGTTACCTACAATGAGCAGTTCTTC.

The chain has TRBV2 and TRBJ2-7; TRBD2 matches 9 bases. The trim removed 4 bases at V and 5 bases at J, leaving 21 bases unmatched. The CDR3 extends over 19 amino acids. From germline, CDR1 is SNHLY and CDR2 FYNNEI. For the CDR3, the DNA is TGTGCCAGCAGTGCGACCGGGACTAGCTCTTATAAAGCTACGAACGAGCAGTACTTC. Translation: CASSATGTSSYKATNEQYF. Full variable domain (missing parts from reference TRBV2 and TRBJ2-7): EPEVTQTPSHQVTQMGQEVILRCVPISNHLYFYWYRQILGQKVEFLVSFYNNEISEKSEIFDDQFSVERPDGSNFTLKIRSTKLEDSAMYFCASSATGTSSYKATNEQYFGPGTRLTVT.

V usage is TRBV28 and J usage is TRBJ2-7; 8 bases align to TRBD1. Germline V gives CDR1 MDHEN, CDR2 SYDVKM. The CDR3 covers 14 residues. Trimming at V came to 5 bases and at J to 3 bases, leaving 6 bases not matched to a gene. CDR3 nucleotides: TGTGCCAGCAGTACTCCAGGGGGCTACTACGAGCAGTACTTC. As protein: CASSTPGGYYEQYF.

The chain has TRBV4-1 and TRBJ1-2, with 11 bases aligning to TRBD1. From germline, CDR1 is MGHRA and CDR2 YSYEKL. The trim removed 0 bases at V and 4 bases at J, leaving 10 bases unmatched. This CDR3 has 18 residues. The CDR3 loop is CASSQDVGTGGFGYGYTF. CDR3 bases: TGCGCCAGCAGCCAAGATGTAGGGACAGGGGGTTTCGGCTATGGCTACACCTTC.